This record covers a single T cell receptor (beta chain). Germline V CDR1 and CDR2: SNHLY, FYNNEI. There are 14 residues in the CDR3. The V and J ends lost 3 bases and 4 bases respectively, with 12 bases between them. This record comes from a study of T cells after somatic rescue of genetic block. The repertoire was sequenced with immunoSEQ multiplex PCR; TCRdb's copy has only in-frame clones and lacks some. The sample has 55,000 to 70,000 clones; around 92% are singletons. This sequence joins TRBV2 and TRBJ2-5; tentatively, D is TRBD2 (6 bases). Material for sequencing was peripheral blood mononuclear cells (PBMCs). This clonotype was sampled from a man between 40 and 49 years old. The CDR3 here is CASSEFNSGETQYF. DNA of the CDR3: TGTGCCAGCAGTGAGTTTAATAGCGGAGAGACCCAGTACTTC.